These 23 T cell receptor beta chains share one sample of origin, sequenced in a study of spatial heterogeneity in lung cancer. TCRdb used MiXCR to reprocess the 5' RACE reads, holding one entry per CDR3 protein. The data contain about 22,000 distinct CDR3 sequences, about 4.5% of them singletons. Time point given: sample taken at primary tumor resection. Sequencing used PBMCs, obtained at surgery. The receptors here all came from a male donor with early-stage non-small cell lung cancer.

This clonotype was observed at least ten times. The chain links TRBV10-2 to TRBJ2-2; no clear D. This CDR3 region has 12 residues. Germline loops: CDR1 WSHSY, CDR2 SAAADI. The ends were cut back, 6 bases at V and 7 bases at J, with 9 bases in the middle. The CDR3: CASRPLNGELFF. The CDR3 DNA follows: TGCGCCAGCAGGCCTCTTAACGGGGAGCTGTTTTTT.

This clonotype was counted many times. The chain combines TRBV14 with TRBJ2-2; D is unclear. Trimming took off 0 bases at V and 6 bases at J, with 5 bases between the two ends. Germline loops: CDR1 SGHDN, CDR2 FVKESK. This CDR3 spans 13 amino acids. Here the CDR3 DNA reads TGTGCCAGCAGCCAAGATCTGGCCGGGGAGCTGTTTTTT. It is translated as CASSQDLAGELFF.

This clonotype was seen many times. The V gene is TRBV18, the J gene TRBJ1-1; D is ambiguous. The length of the CDR3 is 14 residues. The germline V gene has CDR1 KGHSH and CDR2 LQKENI. Trimming left V 4 bases short and J 5 bases short, with 14 bases between. The CDR3 DNA reads as TGTGCCAGCTCACTAAGAACAGCGGGGACTGAAGCTTTCTTT. Translated, it gives CASSLRTAGTEAFF.

This clonotype was observed at least ten times. This chain connects TRBV12-3 or TRBV12-4 to TRBJ2-7; 10 bases line up with TRBD1. This CDR3 is 15 amino acids long. V dropped 5 bases and J dropped 7; count of bases not matched to a gene: 11. CDR3 in amino acids: CASSITGTGVGEQYF. The CDR3 DNA follows: TGTGCCAGCAGTATCACCGGGACAGGGGTCGGAGAGCAGTACTTC.

This clonotype was found many times. This rearrangement joins TRBV6-2 or TRBV6-3 to TRBJ2-7; TRBD2 matches at 9 bases. The CDR3 is 18 amino acids. J lost 0 bases, V lost 4 bases, and 13 bases had no gene match. Germline CDR1 MNHEY, CDR2 SVGEGT. As DNA, the CDR3 is TGTGCCAGCAGTTGGAGTGGTTCTAGCGGGACACCCTCCTACGAGCAGTACTTC. Encoded protein: CASSWSGSSGTPSYEQYF.

This clonotype was counted only a few times. The rearrangement joins TRBV6-2 or TRBV6-3 to TRBJ2-5; D possibly corresponds to TRBD1 (6 bases). V was clipped by 6 bases and J by 1 base, with 12 bases between them. The CDR3 totals 14 residues. From germline, CDR1 is MNHEY and CDR2 SVGEGT. CDR3: CASRLTGSQETQYF. CDR3 in DNA: TGTGCCAGCAGACTTACAGGGAGCCAAGAGACCCAGTACTTC.

The sample holds many counts of this clonotype. The genes are TRBV7-8 and TRBJ2-3; either TRBD1 or TRBD2 may fit D (5 bases each). The CDR3 totals 15 residues. The germline V and J ends were trimmed by 6 bases and 0 bases, with 13 bases remaining between them. Per the germline V gene, CDR1 is SGHVS and CDR2 is FQNEAQ. For the CDR3, the DNA is TGTGCCAGCAGATTATATGGGGGTAGCACAGATACGCAGTATTTT. Its protein product is CASRLYGGSTDTQYF.

This clonotype has at least ten counts. V usage is TRBV20-1 and J usage is TRBJ2-1, with D maybe TRBD2 (7 bases). V was trimmed by 7 bases and J by 2 bases, leaving 15 bases between them. The CDR3 covers 14 residues. Germline V CDR1 and CDR2: DFQATT, SNEGSKA (reference sequence). The CDR3 sequence is CSGRTAGTYNEQFF. In DNA form, the CDR3 reads TGCAGTGGCAGGACAGCGGGGACCTACAATGAGCAGTTCTTC.

This clonotype has at least ten counts. The chain couples TRBV30 to TRBJ2-1; TRBD2 might be the D (5 bases). V was trimmed by 7 bases and J by 2 bases, leaving 12 bases between them. The CDR3 length is 13 residues. Germline CDR1 reads GTSNPN; CDR2 reads SVGIG (reference sequence). The CDR3 nucleotides are TGTGCCTCCTGGAGGCTTCCCTACAATGAGCAGTTCTTC. Translating it yields CASWRLPYNEQFF.

This clonotype has at least ten counts. The rearrangement uses TRBV9 and TRBJ2-7; D possibly corresponds to TRBD2 (6 bases). V was cut by 2 bases and J by 3 bases, with 12 bases left in between. The CDR3 is 14 amino acids. Germline values: CDR1 SGDLS, CDR2 YYNGEE. The CDR3 coding sequence is TGTGCCAGCAGCGTCCTGGACTACAACTACGAGCAGTACTTC. Its translation is CASSVLDYNYEQYF.

In its sample, this clonotype was seen many times. This rearrangement joins TRBV29-1 to TRBJ2-6; D uncertain. Trimming removed 1 base from V and 0 bases from J, with 13 bases in between. The CDR3 is made up of 17 amino acids. Germline-derived CDR1 and CDR2 are SQVTM and ANQGSEA. As DNA, the CDR3 is TGCAGCGTTGAAGTCTCGGGTCTTGGCTCTGGGGCCAACGTCCTGACTTTC. This translates into CSVEVSGLGSGANVLTF.

This clonotype was picked up many times. V and J are TRBV9 and TRBJ1-6, with 7 bases lining up with TRBD1. Per the germline V gene, CDR1 is SGDLS and CDR2 is YYNGEE. The CDR3 is 15 amino acids. V was clipped by 0 bases and J by 5 bases; unmatched bases: 2. In nucleotides, the CDR3 is TGTGCCAGCAGCGTAGGGGGACAGAATAATTCACCCCTCCACTTT. This translates into CASSVGGQNNSPLHF. Combining the CDR3 with reference TRBV9 and TRBJ1-6 gives the whole variable domain DSGVTQTPKHLITATGQRVTLRCSPRSGDLSVYWYQQSLDQGLQFLIQYYNGEERAKGNILERFSAQQFPDLHSELNLSSLELGDSALYFCASSVGGQNNSPLHFGNGTRLTVT.

This clonotype was seen a few times. The chain joins TRBV5-6 to TRBJ2-4, with D perhaps TRBD1 or TRBD2 (5 bases each). CDR1 and CDR2 (germline): SGHDT, YYEEEE. V was pared by 6 bases and J by 0 bases, with 16 bases between. This CDR3 has 16 amino acids. The CDR3 bases are TGTGCCAGCACCGGGACGGACCAACTAGCCAAAAACATTCAGTACTTC. Translated: CASTGTDQLAKNIQYF.

This clonotype was observed at least ten times. This sequence joins TRBV4-2 and TRBJ1-6; no clear D gene. Per the germline V gene, CDR1 is LGHNA and CDR2 is YNFKEQ. This CDR3 region has 15 residues. Trimming shortened V by 2 bases and J by 5 bases, and 10 bases separated the two germline ends. Here the CDR3 DNA reads TGTGCCAGCAGCCAACTAATACGGAATAATTCACCCCTCCACTTT. It encodes CASSQLIRNNSPLHF.

About this clonotype: An end of the junction differs from the germline gene, which may be a read error. The chain recombines TRBV7-2 with TRBJ1-1, with D perhaps matching TRBD1 (5 bases). The CDR3 covers 14 residues. Germline values: CDR1 SGHTA, CDR2 FQGNSA. The CDR3 coding sequence is TGTGCCAGCAGTTTAGGGGCAGGGAATACTGAAGCTTTCTTT. Its translation: CASSLGAGNTEAFF.

This clonotype was seen a few times. This chain links TRBV18 with TRBJ1-2; no firm D call. The germline CDR1 and CDR2 sequences are KGHSH and LQKENI. The V end lost 3 bases, the J end lost 6 bases, and 11 bases lay between the germline ends. The CDR3 contains 13 residues. CDR3 bases: TGTGCCAGCTCACCGGGCAGCCATGATGGCTACACCTTC. Translation: CASSPGSHDGYTF. The entire variable domain, with the rest obtained from reference TRBV18 and TRBJ1-2, is as follows: NAGVMQNPRHLVRRRGQEARLRCSPMKGHSHVYWYRQLPEEGLKFMVYLQKENIIDESGMPKERFSAEFPKEGPSILRIQQVVRGDSAAYFCASSPGSHDGYTFGSGTRLTVV.

This clonotype was picked up many times. The chain is built from TRBV9 and TRBJ2-2; tentatively, D is TRBD1 (6 bases). From germline, CDR1 is SGDLS and CDR2 YYNGEE. The germline V and J ends were trimmed by 5 bases and 0 bases, with 11 bases remaining between them. The CDR3 has 15 residues. CDR3 region: CASRGAGANTGELFF. CDR3 in DNA: TGTGCCAGCAGAGGAGCAGGGGCGAACACCGGGGAGCTGTTTTTT.

This clonotype appeared a few times. This chain links TRBV2 with TRBJ2-2; a weak D match, TRBD2 (5 bases). CDR3 size: 12 residues. The germline V gene has CDR1 SNHLY and CDR2 FYNNEI. Between the trimmed V and J ends, which lost 8 bases and 6 bases, there was a span of 10 bases. The CDR3: CASAAGSGELFF. The CDR3 DNA is TGTGCCAGCGCCGCGGGCTCCGGGGAGCTGTTTTTT.

This clonotype was seen at least ten times. The chain joins TRBV27 to TRBJ2-2, with D unresolved. Germline CDR1 and CDR2: MNHEY and SMNVEV (reference sequence). The CDR3 sequence is 12 residues long. With 6 bases removed from V and 6 bases from J, the gap between germline ends came to 8 bases. CDR3 amino acids: CASRTWSGELFF. CDR3 nucleotides: TGTGCCAGCAGAACTTGGTCCGGGGAGCTGTTTTTT.

This clonotype has only a few counts. The chain combines TRBV20-1 with TRBJ2-7; 8 positions match TRBD2. This CDR3 comprises 14 residues. Germline V lookup: CDR1 DFQATT, CDR2 SNEGSKA (reference sequence). J was trimmed by 0 bases and V by 2 bases; bases with no gene match: 3. The CDR3 is CSARLREGSYEQYF. The CDR3 coding sequence is TGCAGTGCTAGACTCCGGGAGGGCTCCTACGAGCAGTACTTC.

This clonotype counts as medium-sized. This sequence joins TRBV11-2 and TRBJ2-1; D is possibly TRBD1 or TRBD2 (5 bases each). Trimming stripped 3 bases from V and 0 bases from J, with 6 bases between. The CDR3 is 14 amino acids. Germline V lookup: CDR1 SGHAT, CDR2 FQNNGV. The CDR3: CASSLGDSYNEQFF. CDR3 bases: TGTGCCAGCAGCTTGGGGGACTCCTACAATGAGCAGTTCTTC.

By share, this clonotype ranks as medium-sized. In DNA, the CDR3 is TGTGCCAGCAGCTTTTCAGGGGGACAAGAGACCCAGTACTTC. Translating it yields CASSFSGGQETQYF. The chain couples TRBV9 to TRBJ2-5, with 7 bases fitting TRBD1. The CDR3 runs 14 residues. Per the germline V gene, CDR1 is SGDLS and CDR2 is YYNGEE. V lost 4 bases to trimming and J lost 2 bases; unmatched junction nucleotides: 5.

Relative to its sample, this clonotype is medium-sized. This chain uses TRBV5-1 with TRBJ2-5; D ambiguous. The CDR3 consists of 13 residues. Germline V gene data show CDR1 as SGHRS and CDR2 as YFSETQ. V was pared by 4 bases and J by 4 bases, with 11 bases between. This CDR3 is CASSASVVETQYF. In DNA, the CDR3 is TGCGCCAGCAGCGCCTCAGTGGTAGAGACCCAGTACTTC.